This TCR beta chain was recorded in a study of cytomegalovirus exposure and HLA in healthy donors. V lost 2 bases and J 3 bases, leaving 14 bases between the germline ends. Germline CDR1 and CDR2: SGHRS and YFSETQ. CDR3 length equals 16 residues. Vbeta (60) and Jbeta (13) primers were used in the PCR. Data came from immunoSEQ multiplex PCR; TCRdb stores just in-frame clones and leaves some out. This sample's table has about 130,000 clones. The sample consisted of PBMCs. This chain links TRBV5-1 with TRBJ2-2, with D possibly matching TRBD2 (5 bases). This TCR was recovered from a woman aged 40 to 50 in good health and CMV-seropositive. CDR3 sequence (DNA): TGCGCCAGCAGCTTACTGGCAGGAGCGGACACCGGGGAGCTGTTTTTT. Amino acids: CASSLLAGADTGELFF. The full variable domain, rest sourced from reference TRBV5-1 and TRBJ2-2, is KAGVTQTPRYLIKTRGQQVTLSCSPISGHRSVSWYQQTPGQGLQFLFEYFSETQRNKGNFPGRFSGRQFSNSRSEMNVSTLELGDSALYLCASSLLAGADTGELFFGEGSRLTVL.